One sample yielded the 20 T cell receptor beta chains listed below, sequenced in a study of metastatic and nonmetastatic thyroid tumors. TCRdb re-called clones from the PCR reads using MiXCR. Of tens of thousands of clones in the sample, under 15% are singletons; the top ten hold about 10%. Thyroid surgery was performed in patients who had received no treatment beforehand. The material sequenced was tumor tissue. The receptors originated from a female donor with papillary thyroid cancer or a benign thyroid nodule (not recorded which). Some clones in this sample may be carry-over from other donors' samples.

The chain has TRBV3-1 and TRBJ2-3; 12 bases are shared with TRBD2. After removal of 2 bases from V and 1 base from J, the junction contained 10 bases not matched to a gene. Germline CDR1 reads LGHDT; CDR2 reads YNNKEL (reference sequence). The length of the CDR3 is 19 residues. DNA of the CDR3: TGTGCCAGCAGCCAACCCGTCCCGACTAGCGGGAGCCGCACAGATACGCAGTATTTT. Protein sequence: CASSQPVPTSGSRTDTQYF.

The CDR3 sequence: CASSYSGAAAEPQHF. Here the CDR3 DNA reads TGTGCCAGCAGTTACTCAGGGGCCGCGGCTGAGCCCCAGCATTTT. The V and J genes are TRBV6-5 and TRBJ1-5, with a tentative D call TRBD1 (5 bases). V was shortened by 0 bases and J by 8 bases, with 14 bases between the two germline ends. Looked up from germline, CDR1 is MNHEY and CDR2 is SVGAGI. The CDR3 sequence is 15 residues long.

The CDR3 loop is CASSVNPQGQYNEQFF. In DNA, the CDR3 is TGTGCCAGCAGTGTAAATCCGCAGGGGCAGTACAATGAGCAGTTCTTC. This sequence joins TRBV25-1 and TRBJ2-1; weak D call: TRBD1 (6 bases). CDR3 length: 16 residues. Germline CDR1 and CDR2: MGHDK and SYGVNS. The V end lost 4 bases, the J end lost 4 bases, and 17 bases lay between the germline ends.

Concerning this clone: A much larger clone lies one base from this, so it may be a read error. V and J are TRBV7-6 and TRBJ2-6; D remains unclear. Germline-derived CDR1 and CDR2 are SGHVS and FNYEAQ. Trimming pared 2 bases from V and 2 bases from J, leaving 10 bases between. The CDR3 contains 16 residues. The CDR3 coding sequence is TGTGCCAGCAGCTTATCTGGGATCACTGGGGCCAACGTCCTGACTTTC. Protein product: CASSLSGITGANVLTF.

This clone was seen at least ten times. The chain has TRBV20-1 and TRBJ1-6; D gene unclear. The CDR3 runs 13 residues. The germline V gene has CDR1 DFQATT and CDR2 SNEGSKA (reference sequence). The ends were cut back, 7 bases at V and 3 bases at J, with 10 bases in the middle. CDR3 in amino acids: CSVPAGYNSPLHF. The CDR3 coding sequence is TGCAGTGTGCCGGCAGGCTATAATTCACCCCTCCACTTT.

This clone was recorded many times. The CDR3, as DNA: TGTGCCAGCAGTCGGGGCAGATTACCTTTGACTGAAGCTTTCTTT. It translates to CASSRGRLPLTEAFF. V and J are TRBV28 and TRBJ1-1; tentatively, D is TRBD1 (5 bases). Trimming took 5 bases from V and 5 from J, leaving 18 bases between them. Germline V gene lookup returns CDR1 MDHEN and CDR2 SYDVKM. The CDR3 runs to 15 residues.

Of note for this clone: This may be a read error: a much more frequent sequence differs by one nucleotide. This sequence joins TRBV20-1 and TRBJ2-5; 8 nucleotides match TRBD2. The CDR3 extends over 14 amino acids. The germline V gene has CDR1 DFQATT and CDR2 SNEGSKA (reference sequence). J was trimmed by 4 bases and V by 7 bases; bases with no gene match: 11. The CDR3 nucleotides are TGCAGTGAAGTACCGGGACTAGATCTAGAGACCCAGTACTTC. This codes for CSEVPGLDLETQYF.

This clone was counted ten times or more. The V gene is TRBV20-1, the J gene TRBJ2-7, with D tentatively TRBD1 or TRBD2 (5 bases each). V was trimmed by 3 bases and J by 5 bases, leaving 14 bases between them. Germline lookup yields CDR1 DFQATT and CDR2 SNEGSKA (reference sequence). The CDR3 spans 13 residues. As DNA, the CDR3 is TGCAGTGCTAGTTCGGGGACGTCGGACGAGCAGTACTTC. It encodes CSASSGTSDEQYF.

This clone came up many times. The gene calls are TRBV20-1 and TRBJ2-7; TRBD2 aligns across 15 bases. J gave up 4 bases and V 6 bases, and 16 bases lay outside the gene matches. Germline CDR1 is DFQATT and CDR2 is SNEGSKA (reference sequence). The CDR3 spans 18 residues. The CDR3 here is CSALNLGLAGGLGYEQYF. Here the CDR3 DNA reads TGCAGTGCCCTGAATCTGGGACTAGCGGGAGGTCTGGGTTACGAGCAGTACTTC.

In this sample, this clone turned up a few times. At one end the junction does not follow the germline gene, possibly because of a read error. The sample contains more than one DNA sequence encoding this CDR3. This chain joins TRBV3-1 and TRBJ1-6; D is ambiguous. The length of the CDR3 is 17 residues. Germline-derived CDR1 and CDR2 are LGHDT and YNNKEL (reference sequence). This chain's CDR3 is CASSQDYRVSYNSPLHF. The CDR3 DNA follows: TGTGCCAGCAGCCAAGATTATCGGGTCTCCTACAATTCACCCCTCCACTTT.

This clone was seen more than once but under ten times. This may be a read error, as it is one base from a much larger clone. The chain carries TRBV6-5 and TRBJ2-3; unclear D gene. This CDR3 is built from 14 residues. The germline V gene has CDR1 MNHEY and CDR2 SVGAGI. V was shortened by 2 bases and J by 6 bases, with 12 bases between the two germline ends. As DNA, the CDR3 is TGTGCCAGCAGTTACGGGCAGTGGGTGGATACGCAGTATTTT. Protein product: CASSYGQWVDTQYF.

This clone was seen many times. J is TRBJ1-6 and V is TRBV20-1; 10 positions agree with TRBD1. There are 14 residues in the CDR3. The germline V gene encodes CDR1 DFQATT and CDR2 SNEGSKA (reference sequence). After removal of 6 bases from V and 9 bases from J, the junction contained 8 bases not matched to a gene. Here the CDR3 DNA reads TGCAGTGCCATGGGTGGGACAGGGGCTTCACCCCTCCACTTT. Residues: CSAMGGTGASPLHF.

This clone has a count of ten or more. V gene TRBV6-1 combines with J gene TRBJ2-7; D possibly corresponds to TRBD1 (5 bases). From germline, CDR1 is MNHNS and CDR2 SASEGT. The CDR3 is 14 amino acids. Trimming pared 5 bases from V and 2 bases from J, leaving 13 bases between. The CDR3 loop is CASSPQGLTYEQYF. CDR3 sequence (DNA): TGTGCCAGCAGTCCCCAGGGTCTTACCTACGAGCAGTACTTC.

In this sample, this clone turned up many times. The V call is TRBV7-3, the J call TRBJ2-2; 7 positions agree with TRBD1. The junction had 3 bases not matched to a gene; V was cut back by 5 bases and J by 3 bases. Germline V lookup: CDR1 SGHTA, CDR2 FQGTGA. The CDR3 is made up of 14 amino acids. The chain's CDR3 is CASSQQGYTGELFF. In DNA form, the CDR3 reads TGTGCCAGCAGCCAACAGGGGTACACCGGGGAGCTGTTTTTT. Together with reference TRBV7-3 and TRBJ2-2, the CDR3 gives the full variable domain: GAGVSQTPSNKVTEKGKYVELRCDPISGHTALYWYRQSLGQGPEFLIYFQGTGAADDSGLPNDRFFAVRPEGSVSTLKIQRTERGDSAVYLCASSQQGYTGELFFGEGSRLTVL.

This clone came up many times. This chain connects TRBV19 to TRBJ2-3; D unresolved. V shed 5 bases and J shed 2 bases, with 11 bases lying between them. Germline assignment: CDR1 LNHDA and CDR2 SQIVND (reference sequence). The CDR3 totals 14 residues. The CDR3 DNA reads TGTGCCAGTAGTCGCAGGACCTCCACAGATACGCAGTATTTT. Protein sequence: CASSRRTSTDTQYF.

In this sample, this clone turned up many times. The chain combines TRBV6-1 with TRBJ1-6; the match to TRBD1 covers 8 bases. Germline loops: CDR1 MNHNS, CDR2 SASEGT. The CDR3 sequence is 16 residues long. Trimming cost V 5 bases and J 5 bases; bases outside gene matches: 8. The CDR3 reads CASSLSTGGNNSPLHF. CDR3 in DNA: TGTGCCAGCAGTCTAAGCACAGGGGGTAATAATTCACCCCTCCACTTT.

This clone was found many times. This rearrangement joins TRBV5-1 to TRBJ2-3, with D uncertain. Germline-derived CDR1 and CDR2 are SGHRS and YFSETQ. V dropped 2 bases and J dropped 2 bases, with 12 bases sitting between them. CDR3 length: 15 residues. The CDR3 region has the DNA TGCGCCAGCAGCTTAGGAGCGCCCCTCACAGATACGCAGTATTTT. Amino acid sequence: CASSLGAPLTDTQYF.

This clone was observed at least ten times. The gene calls are TRBV5-6 and TRBJ2-1, with 10 nucleotides matching TRBD1. V lost 5 bases and J lost 2; bases outside the gene matches: 4. The CDR3 has 15 residues. The germline V gene encodes CDR1 SGHDT and CDR2 YYEEEE. The CDR3: CASRSGQGAYNEQFF. The CDR3 region has the DNA TGTGCCAGCAGATCCGGACAGGGGGCCTACAATGAGCAGTTCTTC.

This clone was counted ten times or more. The CDR3, as DNA: TGTGCCAGCAGTTACCGGGGGTACGAGCAGTACTTC. Translated, it gives CASSYRGYEQYF. V usage is TRBV6-5 and J usage is TRBJ2-7, with TRBD2 as a possible D gene (6 bases). The V and J ends lost 2 bases and 4 bases respectively, with 6 bases between them. The CDR3 has 12 residues. Germline V gene data show CDR1 as MNHEY and CDR2 as SVGAGI.

A few counts support this clone. Just one base apart from a much larger clone, this may be a read error. The chain couples TRBV18 to TRBJ1-6; D is undetermined. V lost 2 bases and J lost 11, with 13 bases in between. The CDR3 is made up of 14 amino acids. The germline CDR1 and CDR2 sequences are KGHSH and LQKENI. The CDR3 DNA reads as TGTGCCAGCTCACCATTACAGAGGGATCCACCCCTCCACTTT. It translates to CASSPLQRDPPLHF.